This T cell receptor (beta chain) comes out of a study of identical twins. General study results and limits: Models underpredicted monozygotic twin sharing of out-of-frame TCR alpha.

Germline CDR1 reads GTSNPN; CDR2 reads SVGIG (reference sequence). The length of the CDR3 is 14 residues. J was trimmed by 2 bases and V by 5 bases; bases with no gene match: 6. Unique molecular identifiers were in the cDNA, with template-switch universal primer binding. TCRdb re-analysed the 5' RACE reads in MiXCR, keeping a single row per CDR3 protein. The sample yields a few hundred thousand distinct CDR3 sequences, 6.5% seen once. Donors were all healthy Caucasians. Comment on this clonotype: The target antigen is unknown.

The same sample was also studied in work on T cells expressing NK-cell markers. This second study says: There were seven HCMV-seropositive donors and one seronegative donor among the eight sequenced.

The sequencing sample was made of CD8+ T cells sorted from blood. This TCR was recovered from a woman aged 18-30 years in good health. V is TRBV30 and J is TRBJ2-1; 7 bases agree with TRBD2. The CDR3 is CAWATSATYNEQFF. Here the CDR3 DNA reads TGTGCCTGGGCTACTAGCGCCACCTACAATGAGCAGTTCTTC. The full variable domain, with the rest looked up from reference TRBV30 and TRBJ2-1, is SQTIHQWPATLVQPVGSPLSLECTVEGTSNPNLYWYRQAAGRGLQLLFYSVGIGQISSEVPQNLSASRPQDRQFILSSKKLLLSDSGFYLCAWATSATYNEQFFGPGTRLTVL.